One and the same sample provided the 24 T cell receptor beta chains below, sequenced in a study of blood T cell repertoires in COVID-19. Using immunoSEQ multiplex PCR, the repertoire was profiled, and TCRdb retains in-frame clones only, with some absent. The profile shows about 470,000 clones, around 90% of them singletons. Input material: PBMCs or T cells enriched from blood (not recorded which). The receptors were gathered from a woman under 30 who had recovered from COVID-19.

This chain uses TRBV19 with TRBJ1-2; TRBD1 might be the D (5 bases). From germline, CDR1 is LNHDA and CDR2 SQIVND (reference sequence). Trimming took off 3 bases at V and 7 bases at J, with 12 bases between the two ends. This CDR3 spans 13 amino acids. CDR3 loop: CASSIQGISGYTF. The CDR3 region has the DNA TGTGCCAGTAGTATCCAGGGCATCTCTGGCTACACCTTC.

The chain combines TRBV4-1 with TRBJ1-5, with 11 bases matching TRBD1. This CDR3 spans 18 amino acids. Germline V gene lookup returns CDR1 MGHRA and CDR2 YSYEKL. The V segment lost 0 bases and the J segment 8 bases; nucleotides outside the gene matches: 12. For the CDR3, the DNA is TGCGCCAGCAGCCAAGAAGGACCGGACAGGGGGCGACCAGAGCCCCAGCATTTT. Its protein is CASSQEGPDRGRPEPQHF.

CDR3 loop: CASSQDASVTIYGYTF. In DNA form, the CDR3 reads TGCGCCAGCAGCCAAGATGCGTCGGTTACCATCTATGGCTACACCTTC. This chain links TRBV4-1 with TRBJ1-2; D remains ambiguous. Per germline, CDR1 MGHRA and CDR2 YSYEKL. The CDR3 spans 16 residues. V lost 0 bases, J lost 4 bases, and 15 bases lay in between.

V and J are TRBV4-1 and TRBJ1-6, with D possibly being TRBD1 (6 bases). The CDR3 spans 15 residues. Trimming removed 0 bases at V and 10 bases at J, with 13 bases between. Per the germline V gene, CDR1 is MGHRA and CDR2 is YSYEKL. The CDR3 sequence is CASSQEDKRGSPLHF. CDR3 DNA: TGCGCCAGCAGCCAAGAGGATAAGAGGGGGTCACCCCTCCACTTT.

The J gene is TRBJ2-1, the V gene TRBV7-9; 10 bases align to TRBD2. This CDR3 contains 16 residues. V lost 5 bases to trimming and J lost 2 bases; unmatched junction nucleotides: 6. Germline-derived CDR1 and CDR2 are SEHNR and FQNEAQ (reference sequence). The CDR3 DNA reads TGTGCCAGCAGCGATATAGCGGGGGGCCCCTACAATGAGCAGTTCTTC. Translation gives CASSDIAGGPYNEQFF.

The chain joins TRBV10-3 to TRBJ2-3; TRBD2 is a possible D gene (5 bases). Per the germline V gene, CDR1 is ENHRY and CDR2 is SYGVKD. CDR3 length: 13 amino acids. V was cut by 7 bases and J by 5 bases, with 13 bases left in between. The CDR3 reads CAINQKREDTQYF. Written as DNA, the CDR3 is TGTGCCATCAATCAAAAACGGGAAGATACGCAGTATTTT.

This chain joins TRBV5-1 and TRBJ1-4; 7 positions agree with TRBD1. The trim removed 4 bases at V and 7 bases at J, leaving 7 bases unmatched. Germline CDR1 is SGHRS and CDR2 is YFSETQ. This CDR3 region has 14 residues. The CDR3 reads CASSAVRGREKLFF. CDR3 DNA sequence: TGCGCCAGCAGCGCCGTGAGGGGGCGTGAAAAACTGTTTTTT.

The J gene is TRBJ2-3, the V gene TRBV2, with 7 positions matching TRBD2. The CDR3 totals 15 residues. With 6 bases clipped from V and 2 bases from J, the junction kept 8 bases outside the gene matches. The germline V gene encodes CDR1 SNHLY and CDR2 FYNNEI. The CDR3 reads CASSQLTSATDTQYF. DNA for the CDR3: TGTGCCAGCAGCCAACTTACTAGCGCCACAGATACGCAGTATTTT.

This chain uses TRBV27 with TRBJ2-1, with D tentatively TRBD1 (6 bases). V was pared by 0 bases and J by 8 bases, with 14 bases between. The CDR3 sequence is 15 residues long. Per the germline V gene, CDR1 is MNHEY and CDR2 is SMNVEV (reference sequence). The chain's CDR3 is CASSLSNRVWDEQFF. CDR3 in DNA: TGTGCCAGCAGTTTATCCAACAGGGTTTGGGATGAGCAGTTCTTC.

The V and J genes are TRBV11-2 and TRBJ2-5; perhaps TRBD2 as D (5 bases). From germline, CDR1 is SGHAT and CDR2 FQNNGV. The CDR3 covers 17 residues. Trimming left V 4 bases short and J 4 bases short, with 22 bases between. Here the CDR3 DNA reads TGTGCCAGCAGCTCCACTCTAGCAGCTCCCCTCCCAGAGACCCAGTACTTC. Translating gives CASSSTLAAPLPETQYF.

The V call is TRBV15, the J call TRBJ2-7; D gene ambiguous. The CDR3 is made up of 13 amino acids. CDR1 is LNHNV and CDR2 is YYDKDF in the germline V gene (reference sequence). V was trimmed by 5 bases and J by 3 bases, leaving 11 bases between them. In nucleotides, the CDR3 is TGTGCCACCAGCGTTCGACTGGGCTACGAGCAGTACTTC. This gives the protein CATSVRLGYEQYF.

V is TRBV4-1 and J is TRBJ2-1; 7 bases align to TRBD2. CDR1 MGHRA and CDR2 YSYEKL come from the germline V gene. Germline trimming cut 0 bases from V and 2 bases from J; bases unmatched to any gene: 4. This CDR3 comprises 16 residues. The CDR3 region has the DNA TGCGCCAGCAGCCAAGATCGAGCGGGGACCTACAATGAGCAGTTCTTC. This sequence encodes CASSQDRAGTYNEQFF.

This chain joins TRBV28 and TRBJ1-2, with 8 bases aligning to TRBD1. Losses at the gene ends were 4 bases for V and 6 bases for J; bases not matched to a gene: 13. This CDR3 contains 16 residues. CDR1 is MDHEN and CDR2 is SYDVKM in the germline V gene. As DNA, the CDR3 is TGTGCCAGCAGTTCACCTCAGGGGGCGGCACATAATGGCTACACCTTC. Translating gives CASSSPQGAAHNGYTF.

The V call is TRBV28, the J call TRBJ1-2; D is uncertain. The CDR3 loop spans 13 amino acids. The germline CDR1 and CDR2 sequences are MDHEN and SYDVKM. Between the trimmed V and J ends, which lost 5 bases and 7 bases, there was a span of 14 bases. The CDR3 DNA follows: TGTGCCAGCAGTGCCGGTTTTGGTGTTGGCTACACCTTC. Translated, it gives CASSAGFGVGYTF.

This clone has a single count. J is TRBJ2-3 and V is TRBV7-8; D unresolved. V shed 5 bases and J shed 3 bases, with 3 bases lying between them. The length of the CDR3 is 11 residues. The germline V gene encodes CDR1 SGHVS and CDR2 FQNEAQ. In DNA, the CDR3 is TGTGCCAGCAGCACAACAGATACGCAGTATTTT. This sequence encodes CASSTTDTQYF. Supplemented by reference TRBV7-8 and TRBJ2-3, the full variable domain reads GAGVSQSPRYKVAKRGQDVALRCDPISGHVSLFWYQQALGQGPEFLTYFQNEAQLDKSGLPSDRFFAERPEGSVSTLKIQRTQQEDSAVYLCASSTTDTQYFGPGTRLTVL.

The J gene is TRBJ1-2, the V gene TRBV3-1 (or the pseudogene TRBV3-2); tentative D call: TRBD1 (5 bases). This CDR3 contains 14 residues. The germline CDR1 and CDR2 sequences are LGHDT and YNNKEL (reference sequence). Trimming cost V 4 bases and J 0 bases, with 9 bases left between them. In DNA, the CDR3 is TGTGCCAGCAGCCCGGACACAACTAACTATGGCTACACCTTC. It is translated as CASSPDTTNYGYTF.

The J gene is TRBJ1-2, the V gene TRBV28, with D maybe TRBD1 (5 bases). Trimming stripped 11 bases from V and 5 bases from J, with 27 bases between. The CDR3 extends over 16 amino acids. Germline loops: CDR1 MDHEN, CDR2 SYDVKM. CDR3 residues: CAGMSGTEMEGYGYTF. The CDR3 DNA sequence: TGTGCCGGGATGTCGGGGACGGAGATGGAGGGGTATGGCTACACCTTC.

This chain uses TRBV7-2 with TRBJ2-1; TRBD1 matches 7 bases. CDR1 and CDR2 from the germline V gene are SGHTA and FQGNSA. J was trimmed by 5 bases and V by 6 bases; bases with no gene match: 7. This CDR3 spans 14 amino acids. The CDR3 loop reads CASRRDRVHNEQFF. The CDR3 region has the DNA TGTGCCAGCAGACGCGACAGGGTTCACAATGAGCAGTTCTTC.

Comments on this clone: Other DNA sequences of this sample code for an identical CDR3. CDR3 DNA sequence: TGTGCCAGCAGTTTAAATCGGAACACTGAAGCTTTCTTT. Translated: CASSLNRNTEAFF. The chain uses TRBV27 and TRBJ1-1, with no clear D. V gave up 2 bases and J gave up 1 base, with 5 bases separating them. This CDR3 comprises 13 residues. Germline V CDR1 and CDR2: MNHEY, SMNVEV (reference sequence).

This chain uses TRBV19 with TRBJ1-2; TRBD1 matches 7 bases. The CDR3 sequence is 14 residues long. Trimming at V came to 6 bases and at J to 2 bases, leaving 6 bases not matched to a gene. The V gene's germline CDR1 is LNHDA and CDR2 SQIVND (reference sequence). In nucleotides, the CDR3 is TGTGCCAGTAGGTTCAGGGGGATGAACTATGGCTACACCTTC. The encoded protein is CASRFRGMNYGYTF.

The gene calls are TRBV10-3 and TRBJ2-7, with 7 bases identical to TRBD1. Germline values: CDR1 ENHRY, CDR2 SYGVKD. Germline trimming cut 5 bases from V and 5 bases from J; bases unmatched to any gene: 6. The CDR3 extends over 13 amino acids. CDR3 DNA sequence: TGTGCCATCAGTCAATACAGGGGAGACGAGCAGTACTTC. It codes for CAISQYRGDEQYF.

This chain uses TRBV6-5 with TRBJ2-5; 11 positions agree with TRBD2. This CDR3 contains 15 residues. Germline values: CDR1 MNHEY, CDR2 SVGAGI. Unmatched junction bases numbered 5, after V lost 3 bases and J lost 5 bases. The CDR3 loop is CASSYSGGARETQYF. CDR3 nucleotides: TGTGCCAGCAGTTATAGCGGGGGGGCTAGGGAGACCCAGTACTTC.

About this clone: The same CDR3 is also encoded by other DNA sequences in this sample. V is TRBV3-1 (or the pseudogene TRBV3-2) and J is TRBJ1-1, with a tentative D call TRBD1 (5 bases). The CDR3 runs 13 residues. Trimming left V 4 bases short and J 1 base short, with 7 bases between. Germline V gives CDR1 LGHDT, CDR2 YNNKEL (reference sequence). CDR3 nucleotides: TGTGCCAGCAGCCGGGGGGGGAACACTGAAGCTTTCTTT. Translating it yields CASSRGGNTEAFF.

The chain joins TRBV23-1 to TRBJ1-5; no firm D call. TRBV23-1 is an open reading frame, and its role is uncertain. This CDR3 comprises 15 residues. V was trimmed by 4 bases and J by 3 bases, leaving 13 bases between them. In DNA form, the CDR3 reads TGCGCCAGCAGTCTTACAGACCGATTCAATCAGCCCCAGCATTTT. Amino acids: CASSLTDRFNQPQHF.